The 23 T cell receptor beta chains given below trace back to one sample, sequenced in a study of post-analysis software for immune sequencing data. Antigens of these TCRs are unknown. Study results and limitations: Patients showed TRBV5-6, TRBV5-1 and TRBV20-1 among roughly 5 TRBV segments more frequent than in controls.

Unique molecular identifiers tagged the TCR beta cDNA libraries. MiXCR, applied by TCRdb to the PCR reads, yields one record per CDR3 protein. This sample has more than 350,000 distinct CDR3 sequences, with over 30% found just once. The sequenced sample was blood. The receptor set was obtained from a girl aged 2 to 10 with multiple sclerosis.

In nucleotides, the CDR3 is TGTGCCAGCAGCTTAGAGGGGGGACCTTCCCATGAGCAGTTCTTC. It yields the protein CASSLEGGPSHEQFF. The chain couples TRBV11-2 to TRBJ2-1; D may be TRBD2 (6 bases). Trimming pared 0 bases from V and 8 bases from J, leaving 14 bases between. CDR1 and CDR2 (germline): SGHAT, FQNNGV. CDR3 length: 15 amino acids.

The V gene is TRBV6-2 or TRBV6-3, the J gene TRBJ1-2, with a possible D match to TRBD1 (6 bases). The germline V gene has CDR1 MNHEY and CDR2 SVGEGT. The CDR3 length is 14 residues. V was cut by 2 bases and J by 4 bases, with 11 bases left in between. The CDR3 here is CASSYPTGSYGYTF. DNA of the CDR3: TGTGCCAGCAGTTACCCGACAGGATCCTATGGCTACACCTTC.

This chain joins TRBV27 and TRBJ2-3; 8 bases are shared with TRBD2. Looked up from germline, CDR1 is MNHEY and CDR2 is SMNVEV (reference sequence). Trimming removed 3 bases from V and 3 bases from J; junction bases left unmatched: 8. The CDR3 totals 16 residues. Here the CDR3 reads CASSFGSGSRTDTQYF. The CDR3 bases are TGTGCCAGCAGTTTCGGGAGCGGGAGTAGGACAGATACGCAGTATTTT.

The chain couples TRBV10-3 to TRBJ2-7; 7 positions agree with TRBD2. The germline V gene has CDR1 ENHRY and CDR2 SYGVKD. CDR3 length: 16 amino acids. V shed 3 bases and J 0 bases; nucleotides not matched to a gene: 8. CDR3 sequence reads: CAISDLGGGSSYEQYF. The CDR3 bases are TGTGCCATCAGTGACCTCGGGGGAGGGAGCTCCTACGAGCAGTACTTC.

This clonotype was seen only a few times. For the CDR3, the DNA is TGCAGTGCTAGAGATGGGTCCCACAACTATGGCTACACCTTC. It translates to CSARDGSHNYGYTF. The chain uses TRBV20-1 and TRBJ1-2, with D hard to call. The germline gives CDR1 DFQATT, CDR2 SNEGSKA (reference sequence). The CDR3 consists of 14 residues. V lost 0 bases, J lost 2 bases, and 10 bases lay in between.

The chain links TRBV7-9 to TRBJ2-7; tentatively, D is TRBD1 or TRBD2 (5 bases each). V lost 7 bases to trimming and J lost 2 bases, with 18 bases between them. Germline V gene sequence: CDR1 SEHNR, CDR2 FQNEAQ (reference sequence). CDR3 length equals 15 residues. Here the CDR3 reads CASTTGTLRPYEQYF. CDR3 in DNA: TGTGCCAGCACCACCGGGACGCTCAGACCCTACGAGCAGTACTTC.

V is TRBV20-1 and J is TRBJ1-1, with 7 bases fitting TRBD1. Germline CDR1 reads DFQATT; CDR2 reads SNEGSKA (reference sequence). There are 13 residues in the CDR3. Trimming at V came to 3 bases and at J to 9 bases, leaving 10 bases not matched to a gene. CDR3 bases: TGCAGTGCTAGCGACAGGGCAGGACAGAAAGCTTTCTTT. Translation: CSASDRAGQKAFF.

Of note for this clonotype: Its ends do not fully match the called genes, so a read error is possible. The CDR3 bases are TGCGGTGCTCCTGACCGCAGGGCTTTGAACACCGGGGAGCTGTTTTTT. It specifies CGAPDRRALNTGELFF. The chain is built from TRBV20-1 and TRBJ2-2; D perhaps matches TRBD1 (5 bases). From germline, CDR1 is DFQATT and CDR2 SNEGSKA (reference sequence). The CDR3 has 16 amino acids.

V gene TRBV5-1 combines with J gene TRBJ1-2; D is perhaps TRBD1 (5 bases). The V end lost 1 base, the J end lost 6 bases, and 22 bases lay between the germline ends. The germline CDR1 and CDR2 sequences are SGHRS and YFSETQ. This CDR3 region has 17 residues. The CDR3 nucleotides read TGCGCCAGCAGCTTGCCAGCAGGGCGGGGTACTCGCCATGGCTACACCTTC. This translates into CASSLPAGRGTRHGYTF.

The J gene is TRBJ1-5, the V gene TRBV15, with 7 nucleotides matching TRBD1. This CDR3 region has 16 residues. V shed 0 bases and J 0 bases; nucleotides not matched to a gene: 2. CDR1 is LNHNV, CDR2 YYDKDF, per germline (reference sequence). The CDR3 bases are TGTGCCACCAGCAGAGAACAGGGGTATAGCAATCAGCCCCAGCATTTT. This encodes CATSREQGYSNQPQHF.

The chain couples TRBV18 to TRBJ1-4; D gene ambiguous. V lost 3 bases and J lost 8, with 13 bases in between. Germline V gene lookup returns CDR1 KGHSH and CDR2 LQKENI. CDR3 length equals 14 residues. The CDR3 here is CASSPPGRREKLFF. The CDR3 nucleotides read TGTGCCAGCTCACCCCCTGGAAGGAGAGAAAAACTGTTTTTT.

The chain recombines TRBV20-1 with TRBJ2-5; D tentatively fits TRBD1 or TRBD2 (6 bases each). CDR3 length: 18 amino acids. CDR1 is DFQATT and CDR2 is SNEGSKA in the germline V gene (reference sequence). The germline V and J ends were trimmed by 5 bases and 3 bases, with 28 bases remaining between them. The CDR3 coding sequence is TGCAGTGCTGTAGGGGGTGGGTCAAGCGTTAGGGGGGAAGAGACCCAGTACTTC. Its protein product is CSAVGGGSSVRGEETQYF.

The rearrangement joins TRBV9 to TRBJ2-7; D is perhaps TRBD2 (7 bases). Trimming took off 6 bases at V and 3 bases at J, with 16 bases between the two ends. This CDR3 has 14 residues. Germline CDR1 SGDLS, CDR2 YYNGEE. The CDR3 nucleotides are TGTGCCAGCAACGCGGGGGACACCAGCTACGAGCAGTACTTC. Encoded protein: CASNAGDTSYEQYF.

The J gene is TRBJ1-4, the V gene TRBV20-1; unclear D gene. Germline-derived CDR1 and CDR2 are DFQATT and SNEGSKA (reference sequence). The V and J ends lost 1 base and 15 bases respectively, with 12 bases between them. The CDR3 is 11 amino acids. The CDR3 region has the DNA TGCAGTGCTAGAGGAGGGAGACGAGTGTTTTTT. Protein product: CSARGGRRVFF.

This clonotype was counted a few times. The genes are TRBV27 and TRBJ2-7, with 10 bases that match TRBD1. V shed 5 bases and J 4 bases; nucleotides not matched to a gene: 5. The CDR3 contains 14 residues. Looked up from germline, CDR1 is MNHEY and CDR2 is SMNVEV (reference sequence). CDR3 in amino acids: CASSIGTGVYEQYF. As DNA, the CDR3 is TGTGCCAGCAGTATCGGGACAGGGGTTTACGAGCAGTACTTC.

CDR3 residues: CASSLGQGIGEKLFF. CDR3 bases: TGCGCCAGCAGCTTGGGACAGGGGATAGGAGAAAAACTGTTTTTT. The chain combines TRBV5-1 with TRBJ1-4; TRBD1 aligns across 8 bases. CDR1 is SGHRS, CDR2 YFSETQ, per germline. V lost 0 bases, J lost 8 bases, and 6 bases stayed unmatched. The CDR3 length is 15 residues.

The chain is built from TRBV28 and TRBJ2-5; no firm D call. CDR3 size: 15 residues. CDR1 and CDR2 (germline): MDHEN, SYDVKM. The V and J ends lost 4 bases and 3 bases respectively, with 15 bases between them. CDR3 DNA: TGTGCCAGCAGTTCCAAACTGCCCGCAAAAGAGACCCAGTACTTC. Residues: CASSSKLPAKETQYF.

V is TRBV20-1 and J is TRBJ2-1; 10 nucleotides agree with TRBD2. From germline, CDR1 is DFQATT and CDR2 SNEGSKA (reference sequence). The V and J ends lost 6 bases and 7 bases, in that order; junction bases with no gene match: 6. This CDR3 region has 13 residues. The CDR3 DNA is TGCAGTGCCGCTAGCGGGGGTAGGAATGAGCAGTTCTTC. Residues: CSAASGGRNEQFF.

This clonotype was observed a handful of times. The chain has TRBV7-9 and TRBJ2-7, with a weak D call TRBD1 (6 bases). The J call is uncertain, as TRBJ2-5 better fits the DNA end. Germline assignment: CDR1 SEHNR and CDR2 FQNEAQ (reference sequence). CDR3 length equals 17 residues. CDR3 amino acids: CASSTRMRGHWQETQYF. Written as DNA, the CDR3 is TGTGCCAGCAGCACCCGGATGAGGGGACATTGGCAAGAGACCCAGTACTTC.

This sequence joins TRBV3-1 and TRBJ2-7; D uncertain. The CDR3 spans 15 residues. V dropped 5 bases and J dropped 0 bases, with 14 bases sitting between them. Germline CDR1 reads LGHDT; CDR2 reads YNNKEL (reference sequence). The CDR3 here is CASSTIQGSSYEQYF. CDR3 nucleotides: TGTGCCAGCAGCACGATCCAAGGCAGCTCCTACGAGCAGTACTTC.

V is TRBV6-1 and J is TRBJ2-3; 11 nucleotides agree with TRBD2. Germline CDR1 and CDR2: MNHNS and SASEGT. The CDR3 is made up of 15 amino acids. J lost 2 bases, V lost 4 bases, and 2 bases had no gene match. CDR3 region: CASSVLAGATDTQYF. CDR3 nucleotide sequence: TGTGCCAGCAGTGTACTAGCGGGAGCCACAGATACGCAGTATTTT.

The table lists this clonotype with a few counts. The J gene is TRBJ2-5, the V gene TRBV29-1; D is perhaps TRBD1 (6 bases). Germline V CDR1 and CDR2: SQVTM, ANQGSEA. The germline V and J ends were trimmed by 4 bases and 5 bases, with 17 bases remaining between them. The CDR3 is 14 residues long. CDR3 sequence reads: CSVGLQQGGETQYF. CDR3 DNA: TGCAGCGTTGGCCTACAACAGGGTGGGGAGACCCAGTACTTC.

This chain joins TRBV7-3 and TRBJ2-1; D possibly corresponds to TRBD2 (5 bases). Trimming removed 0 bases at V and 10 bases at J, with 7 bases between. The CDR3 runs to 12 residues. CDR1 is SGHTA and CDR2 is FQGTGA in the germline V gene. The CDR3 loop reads CASSLTGKEQFF. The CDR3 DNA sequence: TGTGCCAGCAGCTTAACCGGGAAAGAGCAGTTCTTC.